Reported below is one T cell receptor beta chain. There is no known antigen for this receptor. Per-base qualities were not stored, and no clone one base away is much larger. Deep TCRbeta sequencing was performed with the immunoSEQ platform. The study's processing was this. For further analysis, only productive rearrangements were exported from the immunoSEQ Analyzer. A two-sided binomial test at Bonferroni-corrected P below 0.01 was used to call clones with significant expansion or contraction between timepoints. T cell phenotypes were assigned to bulk TCRbeta clonotypes by matching to single-cell RNA+TCR-seq clones sharing the same TCRbeta sequence. Using bulk TCR sequencing data, clone enrichment in tumor was calculated by dividing a clone's tumor frequency by the same clone's PBMC frequency. GLIPH was used to group TCRs into specificity groups, clusters of distinct TCRs likely recognizing common antigens via shared CDR3 motifs. Sourced from immuneACCESS, this table was stored by TCRdb with only in-frame sequences that have V and J called. A share of the clones is absent; for the studies checked, an unresolved V gene accounts for under half, and the remainder has no known explanation. D and trimming were read from the DNA, whereas the V and J calls and clone size are those reported in that table. The table for this sample lists about 1,500 clones; roughly 80% of them were counted only once. The ten largest clones add up to about an eighth of the sample.

The data are from a study of T cells in tumors after PD-1 blockade (dated by TCRdb to about 2019). In the study overall: Exclusion criteria were prior checkpoint blockade, use of systemic immunosuppressants, or recent radiotherapy or other anti-cancer therapy within 4 weeks. The study performed paired single-cell RNA and TCR sequencing on site-matched tumors from BCC or SCC patients before and after anti-PD-1 therapy. Patients received pembrolizumab 200 mg every 3 weeks or cemiplimab 350 mg every 2 weeks. While on anti-PD-1 treatment, some of the patients also continued taking daily vismodegib 150 mg. On average, tumor samples had roughly 24,000 TCR templates (range roughly 500-99,264) and thousands of unique clonotypes, 15 to 20-fold deeper than single-cell TCR sequencing. Clinical response was assessed using RECIST version 1.1.

What the time point label conveys for this sample: after anti-PD-1 therapy. Before and after PD-1 blockade, tumor biopsies came from the same primary tumor, making the samples site-matched. For bulk TCRbeta sequencing, genomic DNA was extracted from tumor biopsies or peripheral blood, and input amounts ranged from about 616 ng to 6,500 ng. To increase sensitivity for rare clonotypes compared with single-cell TCR sequencing, remaining biopsy material was subjected to bulk TCRbeta sequencing. Every patient had histologically proven advanced or metastatic basal or squamous cell carcinoma and was a poor candidate for surgical resection. Of the approximately eleven patients in the basal cell carcinoma cohort, eight or nine underwent bulk tumor TCR sequencing. Fresh biopsies came from the site of the primary tumor, and part of the tissue was kept in RNAlater for exome and bulk TCR sequencing. The CDR3 runs 11 residues from the cysteine to the phenylalanine. The DNA shown is the 33-base CDR3, in frame from base 1. V and J lose 3 bases and 3 bases, and a span of 3 bases separates them. According to the germline V gene, CDR1 reads MDHEN and CDR2 reads SYDVKM.

The study at large found these results: Where the novel T cell clones came from was not identified, and possible sources could include lymphoid organs or rare unexpanded clones inside the tumor or in the tumor periphery. Approximately 41% of TCR clonotypes from the tumor were detected in blood, and certain novel exhausted tumor clones were present in blood collected before treatment, which suggests recruitment from the periphery. Exhausted CD8+ clones expanded after therapy were found to be mostly novel clonotypes undetected pre-treatment, suggesting clonal replacement rather than reinvigoration of pre-existing clones. Clonal replacement appeared only between pre- and post-treatment samples, not between two pre-treatment samples, arguing against biopsy timing or location artifacts.

The rearranged segments are TRBV28 and TRBJ2-7; no D segment can be confidently identified. The receptor was derived from a human donor with basal cell carcinoma. Material: tumor tissue, obtained after anti-PD-1 treatment. Read as DNA, the sequence is TGTGCCAGCAGTTTTTTCTACGAGCAGTACTTC. Its protein reads: CASSFFYEQYF.